Sequencing of this TCR beta chain was carried out in a study of early T cells in non-severe SARS-CoV-2 infection. TCRdb re-derived calls from the 5' RACE reads in MiXCR, one entry per CDR3 protein. The sample gives about 71,000 distinct CDR3 sequences, roughly 15% of which show up once; over 12% is in the top ten. The table lists this clonotype with a few counts. CDR3 length equals 18 residues. V was clipped by 1 base and J by 2 bases; unmatched bases: 9. Germline values: CDR1 SGHRS, CDR2 YFSETQ. This TCR came from an adult who was a healthcare worker with PCR-confirmed SARS-CoV-2 infection or an uninfected control (not recorded which). Sequences were obtained from whole blood. This chain links TRBV5-1 with TRBJ2-6, with TRBD1 identical over 7 bases. CDR3 residues: CASSLRDSLGAGANVLTF. The CDR3 coding sequence is TGCGCCAGCAGCTTGCGGGACAGCCTTGGCGCTGGGGCCAACGTCCTGACTTTC.